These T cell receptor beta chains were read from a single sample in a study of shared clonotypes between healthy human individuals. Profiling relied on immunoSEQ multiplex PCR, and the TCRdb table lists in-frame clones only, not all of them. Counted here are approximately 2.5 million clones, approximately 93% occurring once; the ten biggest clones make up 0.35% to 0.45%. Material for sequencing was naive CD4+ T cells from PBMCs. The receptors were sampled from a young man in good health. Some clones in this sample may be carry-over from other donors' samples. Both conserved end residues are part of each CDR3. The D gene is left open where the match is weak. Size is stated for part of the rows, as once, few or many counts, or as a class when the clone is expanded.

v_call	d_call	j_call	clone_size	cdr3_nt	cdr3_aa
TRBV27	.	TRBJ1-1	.	TGTGCCAGCAGTTCGTACAGAGACAACACTGAAGCTTTCTTT	CASSSYRDNTEAFF
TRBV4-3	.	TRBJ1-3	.	TGCGCCAGCAGCCAACACGATCGTTATGGAAACACCATATATTTT	CASSQHDRYGNTIYF
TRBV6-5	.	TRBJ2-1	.	TGTGCCAGCAGTTACGGGGACTTGAAGTACAATGAGCAGTTCTTC	CASSYGDLKYNEQFF
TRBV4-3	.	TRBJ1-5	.	TGCGCCAGCAGCTTACGGCGGCAGGGTCAGCCCCAGCATTTT	CASSLRRQGQPQHF
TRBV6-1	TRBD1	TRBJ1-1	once	TGTGCCAGCAGTGGGGAACTAACGACAGGGGAAAAAGCTTTCTTT	CASSGELTTGEKAFF
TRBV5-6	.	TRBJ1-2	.	TGTGCCAGCAGCTCCGCGACGAGGGCCGGCTACACCTTC	CASSSATRAGYTF
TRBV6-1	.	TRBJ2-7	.	TGTGCCAGCAGTGAAGTGCGGACGGGGCCCTACGAGCAGTACTTC	CASSEVRTGPYEQYF
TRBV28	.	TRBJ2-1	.	TGTGCCAGCAGTTCGTCTGTTGGGGTAGAGTTCTTC	CASSSSVGVEFF
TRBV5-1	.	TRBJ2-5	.	TGCGCCAGCAGCCCCGGCAGACAAGAGACCCAGTACTTC	CASSPGRQETQYF
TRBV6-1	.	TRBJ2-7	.	TGTGCCAGCAGCCTTGCGGTCCCCACCTACGAGCAGTACTTC	CASSLAVPTYEQYF
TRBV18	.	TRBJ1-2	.	TGTGCCAGCTCACCAGGGTCAGGGCCAGAGGAGGGCTACACCTTC	CASSPGSGPEEGYTF
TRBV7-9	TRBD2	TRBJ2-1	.	TGTGCCAGCAGCAAACTAGCGGGAGGCCGCTACAATGAGCAGTTCTTC	CASSKLAGGRYNEQFF
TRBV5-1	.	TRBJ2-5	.	TGCGCCAGCAGCTTGACAGGGCCCACCCAAGAGACCCAGTACTTC	CASSLTGPTQETQYF
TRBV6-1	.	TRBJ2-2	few	TGTGCCAGCAGTGAGCTAGGCACCGGGGAGCTGTTTTTT	CASSELGTGELFF
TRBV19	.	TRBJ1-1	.	TGTGCCAGTAGTATCGGGCACCCGAACACTGAAGCTTTCTTT	CASSIGHPNTEAFF
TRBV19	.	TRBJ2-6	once	TGTGGATCCGGGGTCTCTGGGGCCAACGTCCTGACTTTC	CGSGVSGANVLTF
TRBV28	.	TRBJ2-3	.	TGTGCCAGCAGCCTTGGCGGGACTAGCACAGATACGCAGTATTTT	CASSLGGTSTDTQYF
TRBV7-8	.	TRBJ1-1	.	TGTGCCAGCAGCTTGACAGAAACGAACACTGAAGCTTTCTTT	CASSLTETNTEAFF
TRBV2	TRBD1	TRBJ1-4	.	TGTGCCAGCAGTGAGCAGGGGGCTCTGGAAAAACTGTTTTTT	CASSEQGALEKLFF
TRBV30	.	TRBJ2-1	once	TGTGCCTGGAGTTTAGTTGGCTACAATGAGCAGTTCTTC	CAWSLVGYNEQFF
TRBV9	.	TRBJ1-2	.	TGTGCCAGCAGCTCGGGACGGATTTATGGCTACACCTTC	CASSSGRIYGYTF
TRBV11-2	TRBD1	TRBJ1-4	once	TGTGCCAGCAGCTTAAAGGGGGCCCAAGGGGGTTCAAAACTGTTTTTT	CASSLKGAQGGSKLFF
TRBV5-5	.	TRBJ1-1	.	TGTGCCAGCAGCTTACTTCTGGGCACTGAAGCTTTCTTT	CASSLLLGTEAFF
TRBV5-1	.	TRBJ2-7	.	TGCGCCAGCAGCTTGGGACCGGACTACGAGCAGTACTTC	CASSLGPDYEQYF
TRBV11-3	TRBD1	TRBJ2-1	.	TGTGCCAGCAGCCCCCGCGGGGACAGGGGTCATGTTGAGCAGTTCTTC	CASSPRGDRGHVEQFF
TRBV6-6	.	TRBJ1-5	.	TGTGCCAGCAGTTCCCGACAGGAGGGCCAGCCCCAGCATTTT	CASSSRQEGQPQHF
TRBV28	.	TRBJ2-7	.	TGTGCCAGCAGTTTCACCCTCCCCAGGGACTACGAGCAGTACTTC	CASSFTLPRDYEQYF
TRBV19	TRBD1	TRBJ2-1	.	TGTGCCAGTAGTAAGGACAGGGGTGTCCATGAGCAGTTCTTC	CASSKDRGVHEQFF
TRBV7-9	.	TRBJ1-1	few	TGTGCCAGCACCCAAGGGCAGGGGAACACTGAAGCTTTCTTT	CASTQGQGNTEAFF
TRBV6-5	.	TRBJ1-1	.	TGTGCCAGCAGTTACTCGGGGGTGGCTGAAGCTTTCTTT	CASSYSGVAEAFF
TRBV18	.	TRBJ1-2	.	TGTGCCAGCTCAGGAACCGACCTTGACTATGGCTACACCTTC	CASSGTDLDYGYTF
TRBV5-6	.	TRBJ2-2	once	TGTGCCAGCAGTCCCCGGTGGGCGGTGAACACCGGGGAGCTGTTTTTT	CASSPRWAVNTGELFF
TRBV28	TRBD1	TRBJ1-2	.	TGTGCCAGCAACCGTAAGTGGGACAGCGGTGGCTACACCTTC	CASNRKWDSGGYTF
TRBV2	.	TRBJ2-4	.	TGTGCCAGCAGGGGCGAAAGCGTTGGGAACATTCAGTACTTC	CASRGESVGNIQYF
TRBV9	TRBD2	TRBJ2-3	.	TGTGCCAGCAGCCCCTGGGTTGGGACTAGCGGGACCGGTAGCACAGATACGCAGTATTTT	CASSPWVGTSGTGSTDTQYF
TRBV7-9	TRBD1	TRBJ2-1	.	TGTGCCAGCAGCTTGGGGACAGGGGACAATGAGCAGTTCTTC	CASSLGTGDNEQFF
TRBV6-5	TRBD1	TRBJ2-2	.	TGTGCCAGCAGTCCCCCGGACAGGGCAGCCGGGGAGCTGTTTTTT	CASSPPDRAAGELFF
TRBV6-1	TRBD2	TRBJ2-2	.	TGTGCCAGCAGCGAAGGGCTAGCGGGAGGGCCCACCGGGGAGCTGTTTTTT	CASSEGLAGGPTGELFF
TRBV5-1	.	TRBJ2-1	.	TGCGCCAGCAGCTCTACAGCGGTACGTGAGCAGTTCTTC	CASSSTAVREQFF
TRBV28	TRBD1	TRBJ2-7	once	TGTGCCAGCAGGACGACAGGGGGCCGTTACGAGCAGTACTTC	CASRTTGGRYEQYF
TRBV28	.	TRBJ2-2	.	TGTGCCAGCAGGGAACAGGGCTCTAACACCGGGGAGCTGTTTTTT	CASREQGSNTGELFF
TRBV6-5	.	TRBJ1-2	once	TGTGCCAGCAGTTATCTACAGCCCCCACTTAGCGTCTACACCTTC	CASSYLQPPLSVYTF
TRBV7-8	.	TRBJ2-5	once	TGTGCCAGCAGCCCGCCGATCAAGATGGGACTTCAAGAGACCCAGTACTTC	CASSPPIKMGLQETQYF
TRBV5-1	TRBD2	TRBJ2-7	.	TGCGCCAGCAGCTTGGGGGTTGGACTAGACGCCGAGCAGTACTTC	CASSLGVGLDAEQYF
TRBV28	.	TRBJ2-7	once	TGTGCCAGCAGTTTAACTCCGGGTTACCGGTACGAGCAGTACTTC	CASSLTPGYRYEQYF
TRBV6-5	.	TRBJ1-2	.	TGTGCCAGCAGTTACTCGCAGGGGAGGGATGGCTACACCTTC	CASSYSQGRDGYTF
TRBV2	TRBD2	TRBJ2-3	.	TGTGCCAGCGGCCCGGGGGTAGCGGGGAGGGGAGATACGCAGTATTTT	CASGPGVAGRGDTQYF
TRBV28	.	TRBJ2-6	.	TGTGCCAGCAGTTTAGGTGGGGTCGGGGCCAACGTCCTGACTTTC	CASSLGGVGANVLTF
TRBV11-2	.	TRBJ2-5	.	TGTGCCAGCAGCTTAGAACTATTCCAAGAGACCCAGTACTTC	CASSLELFQETQYF
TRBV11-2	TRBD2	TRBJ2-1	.	TGTGCCAGCAGCCCACACCGGGAGGGCCCCTACAATGAGCAGTTCTTC	CASSPHREGPYNEQFF
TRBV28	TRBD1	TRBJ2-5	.	TGTGCCAGCCGGGACAGGTGGGAGACCCAGTACTTC	CASRDRWETQYF
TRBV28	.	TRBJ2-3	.	TGTGCCAGCAGTTCGATTCGCGGGACAGATACGCAGTATTTT	CASSSIRGTDTQYF
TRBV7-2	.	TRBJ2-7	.	TGTGCCAGCAGCTTGTGGCAGTCCTCCTACGAGCAGTACTTC	CASSLWQSSYEQYF
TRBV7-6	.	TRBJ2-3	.	TGTGCCAGCAGCTTAGGAGATTTTAGTAGGCCTACAGATACGCAGTATTTT	CASSLGDFSRPTDTQYF
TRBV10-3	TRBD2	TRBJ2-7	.	TGTGCCATCAGTGATTTCTTGCCCGGGACTAGCGGGGGGGTCTACGAGCAGTACTTC	CAISDFLPGTSGGVYEQYF
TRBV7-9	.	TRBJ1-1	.	TGTGCCAGCAGCCCAGGGACCAGCGGGACGGGGACTGAAGCTTTCTTT	CASSPGTSGTGTEAFF
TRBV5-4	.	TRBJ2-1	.	TGTGCCAGCAGCGGGGGGAGCGGACCTTACAATGAGCAGTTCTTC	CASSGGSGPYNEQFF
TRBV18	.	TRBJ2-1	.	TGTGCCAGCTCCTCAGGGGCTAGCTCCTACAATGAGCAGTTCTTC	CASSSGASSYNEQFF
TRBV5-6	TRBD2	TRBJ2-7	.	TGTGCCAGCAGCCTCAGAATGGGACTAGCGACCTACGAGCAGTACTTC	CASSLRMGLATYEQYF